This T cell receptor beta chain was sequenced for a study of blood T cell repertoires in COVID-19. Study background: The United States, Italy and Spain provided the acute and convalescent COVID-19 samples. In each case, the material was cDNA or gDNA derived from T cells, B-cell-depleted T cells, or PBMCs.

V lost 6 bases, J lost 2 bases, and 25 bases lay in between. This CDR3 spans 18 amino acids. CDR1 is LNHDA, CDR2 SQIVND, per germline (reference sequence). Original analysis: Researchers report that nucleated cell counts were estimated from reference gene primer amplification. Here immunoSEQ multiplex PCR was the method, and the copy in TCRdb shows in-frame clones only, minus some. D and trimming were read from the DNA, whereas the V and J calls and clone size are those reported in that table. Of some 120,000 clones listed, about four fifths are singletons. The V gene is TRBV19, the J gene TRBJ1-2, with D possibly being TRBD1 (6 bases). This clonotype was sampled from a woman in her 30s who had recovered from COVID-19. The sample was peripheral blood. The DNA for the CDR3 is TGTGCCAGTAGCGCCTTCGGGACACAGGTCAAAGGAAACTATGGCTACACCTTC. Translation: CASSAFGTQVKGNYGYTF.